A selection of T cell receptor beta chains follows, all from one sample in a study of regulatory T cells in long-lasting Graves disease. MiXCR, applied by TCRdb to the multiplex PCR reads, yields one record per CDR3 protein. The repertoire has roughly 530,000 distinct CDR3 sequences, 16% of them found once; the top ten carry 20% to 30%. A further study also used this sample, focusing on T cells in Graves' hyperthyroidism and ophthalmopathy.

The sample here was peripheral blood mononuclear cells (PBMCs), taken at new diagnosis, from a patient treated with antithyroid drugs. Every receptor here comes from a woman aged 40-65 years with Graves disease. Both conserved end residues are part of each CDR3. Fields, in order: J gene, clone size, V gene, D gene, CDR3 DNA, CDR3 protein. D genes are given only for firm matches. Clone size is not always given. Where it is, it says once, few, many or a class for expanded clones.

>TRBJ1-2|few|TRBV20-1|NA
TGCAGTGCTAGAGGCCCTTTGAAAGGGAGCTACACCTTC
CSARGPLKGSYTF
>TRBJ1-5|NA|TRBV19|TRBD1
TGTGCCAGTAGTATGAGAGGGGGCGCGGATAGCAATCAGCCCCAGCATTTT
CASSMRGGADSNQPQHF
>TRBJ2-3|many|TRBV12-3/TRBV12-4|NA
TGTGCCAGCAGTTCCCTGCACAGGGCCCCCACAGATACGCAGTATTTT
CASSSLHRAPTDTQYF
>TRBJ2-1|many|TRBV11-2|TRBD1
TGTGCCAGCAGCTTAGATTTGGGGACAGGAGCCTACAATGAGCAGTTCTTC
CASSLDLGTGAYNEQFF
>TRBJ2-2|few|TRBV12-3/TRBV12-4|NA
TGTGCCAGCACCTTGGGAGAACAAAACACCGGGGAGCTGTTTTTT
CASTLGEQNTGELFF
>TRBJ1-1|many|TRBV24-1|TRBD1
TGTGCCACCAGTGATTGGACAGGCGTCACGTACGACACTGAAGCTTTCTTT
CATSDWTGVTYDTEAFF
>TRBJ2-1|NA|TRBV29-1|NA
TGCAGCGGCCAGACAGGCCCTGCGTTGAATGAGCAGTTCTTC
CSGQTGPALNEQFF
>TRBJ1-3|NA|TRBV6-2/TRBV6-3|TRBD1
TGTGCCAGCAGTGATACAGGGGCAAACACCATATATTTT
CASSDTGANTIYF
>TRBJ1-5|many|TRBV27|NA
TGTGCCAGCAGTTTCATTGGTGGGGGCAATCAGCCCCAGCATTTT
CASSFIGGGNQPQHF
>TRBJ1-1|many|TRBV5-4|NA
TGTGCCAGCAGCTGGGGTCGGGAAATGGACACTGAAGCTTTCTTT
CASSWGREMDTEAFF
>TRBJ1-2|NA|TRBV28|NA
TGTGCCAGCAGTTTTCGGGGGGTCTATGGCTACACCTTC
CASSFRGVYGYTF
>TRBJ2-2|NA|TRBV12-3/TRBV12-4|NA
TGTGCCAGCAGCCTAGGGGGGGGCCCCCAAAACACCGGGGAGCTGTTTTTT
CASSLGGGPQNTGELFF
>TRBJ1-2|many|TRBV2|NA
TGTGCCAGCATTGAGGCCGGGGGCTACACCTTC
CASIEAGGYTF
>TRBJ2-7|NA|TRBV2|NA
TGTGCCAGCAGTGTTAGCAGGGCACGGTACGAGCAGTACTTC
CASSVSRARYEQYF
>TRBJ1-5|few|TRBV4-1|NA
TGCGCCAGCAGCCAAGGGGAGGGGCGCGTTCCCAATCAGCCCCAGCATTTT
CASSQGEGRVPNQPQHF
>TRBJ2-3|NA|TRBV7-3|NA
TGTGTCAGCAGCTTATTGGGGGGCACAGATATGCAGTATTTT
CVSSLLGGTDMQYF
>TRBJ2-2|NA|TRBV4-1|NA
TGCGCCAGCAGCCAAGATCGTCTGCTTTCCGCGAACACCGGGGAGCTGTTTTTT
CASSQDRLLSANTGELFF
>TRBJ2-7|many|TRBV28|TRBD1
TGTGCCAGCACCCCCCCGATGGGACAGGGGAAGGGCTACGAGCAGTACTTC
CASTPPMGQGKGYEQYF
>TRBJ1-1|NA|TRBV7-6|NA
TGTGCCAGCAGCTTAGGGGCCCCGGGGGGCGGCACTGAAGCTTTCTTT
CASSLGAPGGGTEAFF
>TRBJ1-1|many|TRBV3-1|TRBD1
TGTGCCAGCAGCCCAACGACAGGGGGCTTCACTGAAGCTTTCTTT
CASSPTTGGFTEAFF
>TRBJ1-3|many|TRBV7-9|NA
TGTGCCAGCAGGCGCGCCCGGCTCGCTGGAAACACCATATATTTT
CASRRARLAGNTIYF
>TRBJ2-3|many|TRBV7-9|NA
TGTGCCAGCAGCTTAAGAGGGGCAGATACGCAGTATTTT
CASSLRGADTQYF
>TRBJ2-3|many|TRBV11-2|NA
TGTGCCAGCAGCTTACTAGTGCACACAGATACGCAGTATTTT
CASSLLVHTDTQYF
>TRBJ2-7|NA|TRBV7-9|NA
TGTGCCAGCAGCAGGGAGGCCGAGCAGTACTTC
CASSREAEQYF
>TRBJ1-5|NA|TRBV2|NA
TGTGCCAGCAGGGGAGCCATAGATCAGCCCCAGCATTTT
CASRGAIDQPQHF
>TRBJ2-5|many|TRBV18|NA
TGTGCCAGCTCACCAAACACTGGACAGGAGACCCAGTACTTC
CASSPNTGQETQYF
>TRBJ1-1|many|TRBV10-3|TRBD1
TGTGCCATCGGTCCGGACAGGGGCACTGAAGCTTTCTTT
CAIGPDRGTEAFF
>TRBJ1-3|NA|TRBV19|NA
TGTGCCATGAACGGGGGAAACACCATATATTTT
CAMNGGNTIYF
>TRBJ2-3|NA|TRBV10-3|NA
TGTGCCATCAGGGCGAGAGGGGGGGCTACTAGCACAGATACGCAGTATTTT
CAIRARGGATSTDTQYF
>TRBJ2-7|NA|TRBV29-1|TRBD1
TGCAGCGTAGCTCCGGGACAGGCATCCTCCTACGAGCAGTACTTC
CSVAPGQASSYEQYF
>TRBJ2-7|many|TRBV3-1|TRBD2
TGTGCCAGCAGCCGGGGACTAGCATTGCCGGAGCAGTACTTC
CASSRGLALPEQYF
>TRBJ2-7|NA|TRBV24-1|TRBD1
TGTGCCACCAGTGACCGTACAGGGGGCACCTACGAGCAGTACTTC
CATSDRTGGTYEQYF
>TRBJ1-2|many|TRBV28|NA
TGTGCCAGCAGCTTGAGTAACTATGGCTACACCTTC
CASSLSNYGYTF
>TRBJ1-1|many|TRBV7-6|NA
TGTGCCAGCAGCGCGATGACAAATAAGAACACTGAAGCTTTCTTT
CASSAMTNKNTEAFF
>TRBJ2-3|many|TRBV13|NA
TGTGCCAGCAGCGTGCCGGGGACATCCGCGGATACGCAGTATTTT
CASSVPGTSADTQYF
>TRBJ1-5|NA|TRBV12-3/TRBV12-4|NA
TGTGCCAGCAGCACGGACAGAAGCAATCAGCCCCAGCATTTT
CASSTDRSNQPQHF
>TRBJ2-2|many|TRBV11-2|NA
TGTGCCAGCAGAACCCCCCCTGGGGCTAGCTTTCCCGGGGAGCTGTTTTTT
CASRTPPGASFPGELFF
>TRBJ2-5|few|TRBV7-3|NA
TGTGCCAGCAGCTTTAGTGAGCAAGAGACCCAGTACTTC
CASSFSEQETQYF
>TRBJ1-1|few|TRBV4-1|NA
TGCGCCAGCAGCCAAGGTCCGGCGAATTTAATGAACACTGAAGCTTTCTTT
CASSQGPANLMNTEAFF
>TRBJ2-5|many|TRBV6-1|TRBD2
TGTGCCAGCAACCGGGAGGGAGAGACCCAGTACTTC
CASNREGETQYF
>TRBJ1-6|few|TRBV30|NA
TGTGCCTGGAGTGTGATGCAGAATAATTCACCCCTCCACTTT
CAWSVMQNNSPLHF
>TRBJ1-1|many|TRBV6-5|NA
TGTGCCAGCAGTTATAAGGGCAACACTGAAGCTTTCTTT
CASSYKGNTEAFF
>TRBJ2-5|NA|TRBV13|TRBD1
TGTGCCAGCAGCTTAGACCTTCCCAGGGGGGAGACCCAGTACTTC
CASSLDLPRGETQYF
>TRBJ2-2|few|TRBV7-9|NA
TGTGCCAGCGGCTTTGGGGGTAGCACCGGGGAGCTGTTTTTT
CASGFGGSTGELFF
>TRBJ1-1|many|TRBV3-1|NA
TGTGCCAGCGACAGAGTGAAAACTGAAGCTTTCTTT
CASDRVKTEAFF
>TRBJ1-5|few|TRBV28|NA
TGTGCCAGCACCTCCGGGAGCAAGGGCAATCAGCCCCAGCATTTT
CASTSGSKGNQPQHF
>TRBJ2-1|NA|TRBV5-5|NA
TGTGCCAGCAGCTTGGCTGGCGGGTTCTCCTACAATGAGCAGTTCTTC
CASSLAGGFSYNEQFF
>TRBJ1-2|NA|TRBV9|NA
TGTGCCAGCAGCGTAGAAGGGGGGCTCTATGGCTACACCTTC
CASSVEGGLYGYTF
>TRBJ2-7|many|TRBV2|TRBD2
TGTGCCAGTTGCCCGGGACTAGCGAACTACGAGCAGTACTTC
CASCPGLANYEQYF
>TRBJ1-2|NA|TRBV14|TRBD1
TGTGCCAGCAGCCCGGACAGGGGGATCTCTGGCTACACCTTC
CASSPDRGISGYTF
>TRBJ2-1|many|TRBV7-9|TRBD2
TGTGCCAGCAGCGCGGGACTAGCGGGGGCCAATGAGCAGTTCTTC
CASSAGLAGANEQFF
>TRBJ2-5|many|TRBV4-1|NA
TGCGCCAGCAGTCCTGTGGAGGGCGAGACCCAGTACTTC
CASSPVEGETQYF
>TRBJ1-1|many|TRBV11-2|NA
TGTGCCAGCAGCTTAGAAGTGTGGGGAATGAACACTGAAGCTTTCTTT
CASSLEVWGMNTEAFF
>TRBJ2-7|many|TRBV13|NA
TGTGCCAGCAGTTCACAGACGGCGGCCAACTCCTACGAGCAGTACTTC
CASSSQTAANSYEQYF
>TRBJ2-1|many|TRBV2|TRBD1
TGTGCCAGCAAGGGGGCAGCCGGCTCCTACAATGAGCAGTTCTTC
CASKGAAGSYNEQFF
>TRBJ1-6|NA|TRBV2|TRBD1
TGTGCCAGCAGGCGGTCCGGGACAGGACAAGATTCACCCCTCCACTTT
CASRRSGTGQDSPLHF